This T cell receptor beta chain appears in the sequencing data of a study of T cells in Graves' hyperthyroidism and ophthalmopathy. The sample holds many counts of this clonotype. From RNA transcripts, TCR beta CDR3 regions were amplified. With the HTBI primer set, the TCR CDR3 went through a first round of RT-PCR. TCRdb re-analysed the multiplex PCR reads in MiXCR, keeping a single row per CDR3 protein. The repertoire holds some 380,000 distinct CDR3 sequences, roughly 12% seen once, with about 20% in the top ten. Diagnosing involved the use of clinical symptoms, serum thyroxine and TRAb, thyroid ultrasound and orbital computed tomography. The CDR3 length is 15 residues. The germline gives CDR1 MDHEN, CDR2 SYDVKM. V lost 6 bases and J lost 2; bases outside the gene matches: 6.

The sample consisted of blood. This TCR derives from a man in his thirties or forties with Graves' hyperthyroidism that later progressed to Graves' ophthalmopathy. The chain joins TRBV28 to TRBJ1-5, with TRBD1 identical over 8 bases. CDR3 nucleotides: TGTGCCAGCAGGAGGGTGACAGGGGGCAATCAGCCCCAGCATTTT. Translation: CASRRVTGGNQPQHF.